This T cell receptor beta chain was documented in a study of blood T cell repertoires in COVID-19. Overall study: PBMCs, B-cell-depleted T cells, or T cells provided the cDNA or gDNA that made up the material.

A case of COVID-19 had been met by exposed participants within 2 weeks before study entry. Per the original methods: Quantification of nucleated cells was approximated via reference gene primer amplification. Profiling relied on immunoSEQ multiplex PCR, and the TCRdb table lists in-frame clones only, not all of them. V, J and clone size derive from that table, while D and trimming were established from the DNA sequence. Of 320,000 or so clones listed, approximately 81% are singletons. The germline V and J ends were trimmed by 6 bases and 5 bases, with 13 bases remaining between them. Germline loops: CDR1 MGHDK, CDR2 SYGVNS. This CDR3 spans 13 amino acids.

The chain has TRBV25-1 and TRBJ2-5, with D possibly TRBD2 on 6 matching bases. Sequencing used PBMCs or T cells enriched from blood (not recorded which). The receptor was isolated from a woman under 40 who had been exposed to COVID-19. CDR3 residues: CASRSAEGETQYF. DNA for the CDR3: TGTGCCAGCAGATCAGCGGAGGGGGAGACCCAGTACTTC.